This T cell receptor beta chain was profiled in a study of human T cells and chemical hapten exposure. V lost 0 bases and J lost 2, with 14 bases in between. The germline CDR1 and CDR2 sequences are MNHEY and SVGEGT. The CDR3 is made up of 17 amino acids. Documented time point: pre-sensitization, week 0. Treatment specified: therapeutic diphenylcyclopropenone sensitization with weekly scalp DPC. TCRdb passed the RACE reads through MiXCR, listing each CDR3 protein once. The sample lists about 120,000 distinct CDR3 sequences, roughly 12% occurring once. The receptor comes from a woman between 18 and 29 years old with alopecia areata. Some clones in this sample may be carry-over from other donors' samples. The sample in question was whole blood, obtained in connection with sensitization to the hapten diphenylcyclopropenone (DPC). The chain recombines TRBV6-2 or TRBV6-3 with TRBJ1-5; D is undetermined. This chain's CDR3 is CASSYSDWQDRNQPQHF. CDR3 in DNA: TGTGCCAGCAGTTACTCGGACTGGCAAGATCGCAATCAGCCCCAGCATTTT.